A single sample is the source of the 14 T cell receptor beta chains below, sequenced in a study of blood T cells in healthy people across ages. The second PCR ran roughly 7 to 11 cycles with a sample-barcoded 5' primer and J-beta primers. TCRdb re-called the 5' RACE reads through MiXCR, storing one row per CDR3 protein. This sample has about 780,000 distinct CDR3 sequences; roughly 46% occur once, and the top ten carry less than 20%. The sequencing input was blood. These receptors were collected from a man aged 80 or over in good health.

J is TRBJ1-2 and V is TRBV4-2; weak D call: TRBD1 (6 bases). V lost 0 bases, J lost 3 bases, and 11 bases lay in between. This CDR3 region has 15 residues. Looked up from germline, CDR1 is LGHNA and CDR2 is YNFKEQ. Here the CDR3 DNA reads TGTGCCAGCAGCCAAGAGCCCGGGACATACTATGGCTACACCTTC. As protein: CASSQEPGTYYGYTF.

This clonotype was observed a handful of times. The rearrangement uses TRBV7-8 and TRBJ2-1; TRBD2 aligns across 11 bases. CDR3 length: 16 residues. The germline gives CDR1 SGHVS, CDR2 FQNEAQ. Trimming cost V 0 bases and J 7 bases; bases outside gene matches: 5. In nucleotides, the CDR3 is TGTGCCAGCAGCTTAGCGATAGCGGGAGGGCGGAATGAGCAGTTCTTC. This encodes CASSLAIAGGRNEQFF. Full variable domain (outside the CDR3, taken from reference TRBV7-8 and TRBJ2-1): GAGVSQSPRYKVAKRGQDVALRCDPISGHVSLFWYQQALGQGPEFLTYFQNEAQLDKSGLPSDRFFAERPEGSVSTLKIQRTQQEDSAVYLCASSLAIAGGRNEQFFGPGTRLTVL.

This rearrangement joins TRBV6-2 or TRBV6-3 to TRBJ2-4; D may be TRBD2 (6 bases). The end of the DNA aligns better with TRBJ2-7, so the J call may be wrong. CDR1 is MNHEY and CDR2 is SVGEGT in the germline V gene. The CDR3 has 14 residues. The CDR3 nucleotides are TGTGCCAGCAGTTACCCCGGGGGAATCTACGAGCAGTACTTC. Protein: CASSYPGGIYEQYF.

The chain links TRBV7-2 to TRBJ1-4, with 7 bases identical to TRBD1. CDR3 length: 15 residues. The junction had 9 bases not matched to a gene; V was cut back by 4 bases and J by 7 bases. Germline values: CDR1 SGHTA, CDR2 FQGNSA. Written as DNA, the CDR3 is TGTGCCAGCAGCTCCCAAGGGACAGCCGGTGAAAAACTGTTTTTT. It is translated as CASSSQGTAGEKLFF.

This clonotype occurred many times. The V gene is TRBV5-1, the J gene TRBJ2-5, with 10 bases identical to TRBD2. J gave up 2 bases and V 0 bases, and 7 bases lay outside the gene matches. The V gene's germline CDR1 is SGHRS and CDR2 YFSETQ. This CDR3 contains 17 residues. For the CDR3, the DNA is TGCGCCAGCAGCTTGGGAGTAGCGGGAGGCTTTCAAGAGACCCAGTACTTC. This sequence encodes CASSLGVAGGFQETQYF.

This clonotype was picked up a small number of times. The J gene is TRBJ1-4, the V gene TRBV7-9; D is possibly TRBD1 (6 bases). The V end lost 1 base, the J end lost 4 bases, and 10 bases lay between the germline ends. The germline V gene encodes CDR1 SEHNR and CDR2 FQNEAQ (reference sequence). This CDR3 is 15 amino acids long. CDR3 region: CASSLGTVNNEKLFF. As DNA, the CDR3 is TGTGCCAGCAGCTTAGGGACAGTTAATAATGAAAAACTGTTTTTT.

The V call is TRBV7-2, the J call TRBJ1-1; 9 nucleotides align to TRBD1. This CDR3 comprises 19 residues. Per germline, CDR1 SGHTA and CDR2 FQGNSA. The V and J ends lost 5 bases and 4 bases, in that order; junction bases with no gene match: 20. For the CDR3, the DNA is TGTGCCAGCAGCGCACATGGCGGGACAGGGCGAGGGAGGGGCACTGAAGCTTTCTTT. Its translation is CASSAHGGTGRGRGTEAFF.

The CDR3 loop reads CSPPSTALAGVRYEQYF. The CDR3 DNA sequence: TGCAGCCCCCCCTCGACGGCCCTAGCGGGAGTACGCTACGAGCAGTACTTC. V gene TRBV29-1 combines with J gene TRBJ2-7; 10 bases map to TRBD2. The length of the CDR3 is 17 residues. Unmatched junction bases numbered 19, after V lost 8 bases and J lost 3 bases. Germline CDR1 SQVTM, CDR2 ANQGSEA.

This chain connects TRBV20-1 to TRBJ2-3; TRBD2 matches at 11 bases. CDR1 DFQATT and CDR2 SNEGSKA come from the germline V gene (reference sequence). The CDR3 has 23 residues. J lost 0 bases, V lost 1 base, and 24 bases had no gene match. CDR3 protein: CSARVQGSTGLAGGRGSTDTQYF. DNA of the CDR3: TGCAGTGCTAGAGTCCAGGGCTCGACGGGGCTAGCGGGAGGTAGGGGAAGCACAGATACGCAGTATTTT.

This clonotype has a handful of counts. The chain recombines TRBV5-5 with TRBJ2-7, with TRBD2 identical over 10 bases. The CDR3 is made up of 19 amino acids. V lost 4 bases and J lost 3; bases outside the gene matches: 19. Germline V gene data show CDR1 as SGHKS and CDR2 as YYEKEE (reference sequence). CDR3 residues: CASSPQVHRGSSGSYEQYF. The CDR3 DNA reads TGTGCCAGCAGCCCCCAGGTGCACAGGGGATCTAGCGGGAGCTACGAGCAGTACTTC.

The rearrangement links TRBV20-1 to TRBJ2-5; 8 bases map to TRBD2. With 5 bases clipped from V and 9 bases from J, the junction kept 8 bases outside the gene matches. Germline values: CDR1 DFQATT, CDR2 SNEGSKA (reference sequence). The CDR3 length is 12 residues. The CDR3 region is CSAGRLASAQYF. As DNA, the CDR3 is TGCAGTGCTGGGCGACTAGCGTCGGCCCAGTACTTC.

The chain couples TRBV7-9 to TRBJ2-1, with D unclear. V gave up 5 bases and J gave up 4 bases, with 9 bases separating them. This CDR3 is built from 13 residues. From germline, CDR1 is SEHNR and CDR2 FQNEAQ (reference sequence). CDR3 in amino acids: CASSVNQYNEQFF. The CDR3 bases are TGTGCCAGCAGCGTAAACCAATACAATGAGCAGTTCTTC.

The chain carries TRBV10-3 and TRBJ2-1; 9 bases fit TRBD1. Trimming at V came to 5 bases and at J to 7 bases, leaving 9 bases not matched to a gene. This CDR3 spans 15 amino acids. Germline V gene data show CDR1 as ENHRY and CDR2 as SYGVKD. The CDR3 region is CAISKAGGTGNEQFF. The CDR3, as DNA: TGTGCCATCAGTAAAGCTGGCGGGACAGGGAATGAGCAGTTCTTC.

This clonotype was seen many times. Written as DNA, the CDR3 is TGTGCCAGCAGCCCTACCGGGACTAGCCCCCACGAGCAGTACTTC. Protein product: CASSPTGTSPHEQYF. This chain joins TRBV7-2 and TRBJ2-7; 9 nucleotides align to TRBD2. CDR3 length: 15 amino acids. The V and J ends lost 5 bases and 5 bases, in that order; junction bases with no gene match: 10. Germline V gives CDR1 SGHTA, CDR2 FQGNSA.